This T cell receptor beta chain emerged from a study of CD4 and CD8 cells across lung adenocarcinoma regions. The CDR3 sequence is 15 residues long. Germline CDR1 is MNHNS and CDR2 is SASEGT. The V gene end was trimmed by 6 bases and the J gene end by 12 bases; junction bases not matched to a gene: 15. TCRdb independently ran MiXCR on the PCR reads; one entry per CDR3 protein. The table has some 2,000 distinct CDR3 sequences, more than 60% seen once. This clonotype was detected only once. Localized lung adenocarcinoma, a non-small cell lung cancer, affected the donors. The chain recombines TRBV6-1 with TRBJ2-2, with TRBD2 matching 8 bases. The sequencing sample was made of CD4+ T cells from the margin of a lung tumor. The clonotype comes from a female donor with lung adenocarcinoma. The CD4 and CD8 labels of this study may be unreliable. Here the CDR3 DNA reads TGTGCCAGCAGACCACTAGCGGAGAACACCGGTAAGCTGTTTTTT. Encoded protein: CASRPLAENTGKLFF.